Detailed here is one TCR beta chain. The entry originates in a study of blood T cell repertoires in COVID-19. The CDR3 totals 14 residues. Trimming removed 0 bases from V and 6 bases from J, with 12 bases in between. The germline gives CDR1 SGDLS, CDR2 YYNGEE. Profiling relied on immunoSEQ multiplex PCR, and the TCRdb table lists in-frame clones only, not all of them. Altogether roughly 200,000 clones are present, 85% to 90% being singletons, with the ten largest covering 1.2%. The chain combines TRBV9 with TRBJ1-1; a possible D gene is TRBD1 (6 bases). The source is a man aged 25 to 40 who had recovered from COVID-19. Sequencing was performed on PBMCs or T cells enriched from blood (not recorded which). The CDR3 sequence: CASSVVRGGAEAFF. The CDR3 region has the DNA TGTGCCAGCAGCGTAGTCAGGGGCGGCGCTGAAGCTTTCTTT.